One and the same sample provided the 30 T cell receptor beta chains below, sequenced in a study of immune cell composition in non-small cell lung cancer. Libraries were prepared by immunoSEQ multiplex PCR; TCRdb keeps only in-frame clonotypes and omits some of them. This sample has about 2,100 clones, with roughly 80% found just once. Sequencing input: lung tumor tissue. The origin of the receptors is a human donor with non-small cell lung cancer.

This clone was found a few times. The V and J genes are TRBV30 and TRBJ1-3; no clear D gene. Trimming cost V 2 bases and J 0 bases, with 5 bases left between them. The CDR3 sequence is 13 residues long. Germline V CDR1 and CDR2: GTSNPN, SVGIG (reference sequence). As DNA, the CDR3 is TGTGCCTGGAGTCTTCTCTCTGGAAACACCATATATTTT. Its protein product is CAWSLLSGNTIYF.

This clone is labeled as large (0.1 to 1%). The gene calls are TRBV6-1 and TRBJ1-5; 7 bases are shared with TRBD1. The CDR3 totals 18 residues. Looked up from germline, CDR1 is MNHNS and CDR2 is SASEGT. The V segment lost 2 bases and the J segment 1 base; nucleotides outside the gene matches: 11. CDR3 amino acids: CASSENRGGFRSNQPQHF. The CDR3 DNA follows: TGTGCCAGCAGTGAAAACAGGGGCGGATTTAGGAGCAATCAGCCCCAGCATTTT.

This clone has more than one count but fewer than ten. The J gene is TRBJ2-7, the V gene TRBV5-6; TRBD1 aligns across 9 bases. CDR3 length: 14 residues. Germline lookup yields CDR1 SGHDT and CDR2 YYEEEE. Germline trimming cut 4 bases from V and 3 bases from J; bases unmatched to any gene: 5. The CDR3 DNA is TGTGCCAGCAGCCCGGGACAGGGCCGCTACGAGCAGTACTTC. It yields the protein CASSPGQGRYEQYF.

This clone was counted between two and nine times. The DNA for the CDR3 is TGTGCCAGCAGTGTGAGGGAGAACACTGAAGCTTTCTTT. Its protein is CASSVRENTEAFF. The rearrangement joins TRBV2 to TRBJ1-1; D unresolved. The V gene's germline CDR1 is SNHLY and CDR2 FYNNEI. The CDR3 runs to 13 residues. Trimming stripped 4 bases from V and 1 base from J, with 7 bases between.

The chain recombines TRBV6-1 with TRBJ2-7; 11 positions agree with TRBD1. The CDR3 covers 16 residues. The J segment lost 2 bases and the V segment lost 4 bases, leaving 7 bases of the junction unmatched. Per the germline V gene, CDR1 is MNHNS and CDR2 is SASEGT. The CDR3 here is CASSALEGQGAYEQYF. The CDR3 DNA reads as TGTGCCAGCAGTGCATTGGAGGGACAGGGGGCCTACGAGCAGTACTTC.

The chain uses TRBV11-3 and TRBJ2-5, with TRBD2 matching over 7 bases. V gave up 1 base and J gave up 5 bases; unmatched junction bases: 7. Germline V gene lookup returns CDR1 SGHNT and CDR2 YENEEA. This CDR3 region has 15 residues. The CDR3 protein is CASSLAGLGRETQYF. The CDR3 DNA sequence: TGTGCCAGCAGCTTAGCAGGACTAGGAAGGGAGACCCAGTACTTC.

The V gene is TRBV18, the J gene TRBJ1-2; D is unresolved. V was shortened by 2 bases and J by 4 bases, with 11 bases between the two germline ends. This CDR3 is 14 amino acids long. The germline gives CDR1 KGHSH, CDR2 LQKENI. The CDR3 coding sequence is TGTGCCAGCTCACCATCCTCTCCTTTCTATGGCTACACCTTC. This encodes CASSPSSPFYGYTF.

This clone was detected a few times. This chain uses TRBV7-2 with TRBJ2-1; 8 bases map to TRBD2. CDR3 length: 14 amino acids. Germline values: CDR1 SGHTA, CDR2 FQGNSA. The V segment lost 3 bases and the J segment 8 bases; nucleotides outside the gene matches: 6. This CDR3 reads CASSFLAGTYEQFF. The CDR3 nucleotides read TGTGCCAGCAGCTTCTTAGCGGGGACATATGAGCAGTTCTTC.

This clone is categorized as large. The chain carries TRBV7-3 and TRBJ2-7, with 7 bases that match TRBD2. Germline V CDR1 and CDR2: SGHTA, FQGTGA. The CDR3 covers 15 residues. Losses at the gene ends were 5 bases for V and 0 bases for J; bases not matched to a gene: 7. The CDR3 DNA follows: TGTGCCAGCAGCCTCGGCGGGGGACTCTCCTACGAGCAGTACTTC. It encodes CASSLGGGLSYEQYF. Full variable domain (missing parts from reference TRBV7-3 and TRBJ2-7): GAGVSQTPSNKVTEKGKYVELRCDPISGHTALYWYRQSLGQGPEFLIYFQGTGAADDSGLPNDRFFAVRPEGSVSTLKIQRTERGDSAVYLCASSLGGGLSYEQYFGPGTRLTVT.

This clone is categorized as large. V is TRBV7-9 and J is TRBJ2-7; 10 nucleotides match TRBD1. This CDR3 comprises 16 residues. With 3 bases clipped from V and 3 bases from J, the junction kept 8 bases outside the gene matches. From germline, CDR1 is SEHNR and CDR2 FQNEAQ (reference sequence). Here the CDR3 DNA reads TGTGCCAGCAGCTTCTTAGATGGGGACAGGGGCTACGAGCAGTACTTC. Its protein product is CASSFLDGDRGYEQYF.

This chain uses TRBV28 with TRBJ2-3, with 7 nucleotides matching TRBD1. With 6 bases clipped from V and 2 bases from J, the junction kept 8 bases outside the gene matches. Germline CDR1 and CDR2: MDHEN and SYDVKM. The CDR3 covers 15 residues. CDR3 residues: CASSKATGYTDTQYF. CDR3 in DNA: TGTGCCAGCAGCAAAGCGACAGGGTACACAGATACGCAGTATTTT.

The rearrangement uses TRBV9 and TRBJ2-7, with D possibly being TRBD1 (6 bases). This CDR3 is built from 18 residues. V lost 0 bases and J 3 bases, leaving 22 bases between the germline ends. CDR1 and CDR2 (germline): SGDLS, YYNGEE. DNA of the CDR3: TGTGCCAGCAGCGTAGGTATCGGGGCAGGGGAGAGTTTCTACGAGCAGTACTTC. Its translation: CASSVGIGAGESFYEQYF.

The V and J genes are TRBV28 and TRBJ1-1, with 10 nucleotides matching TRBD1. Trimming removed 5 bases from V and 0 bases from J; junction bases left unmatched: 6. The CDR3 has 16 residues. In germline, CDR1 is MDHEN, CDR2 SYDVKM. DNA for the CDR3: TGTGCCAGCAGTCGGGCCGACAGGGGGCTGAACACTGAAGCTTTCTTT. Translation: CASSRADRGLNTEAFF.

The chain combines TRBV29-1 with TRBJ2-1, with 10 positions matching TRBD2. With 6 bases clipped from V and 9 bases from J, the junction kept 17 bases outside the gene matches. Germline-derived CDR1 and CDR2 are SQVTM and ANQGSEA. This CDR3 contains 16 residues. In DNA, the CDR3 is TGCAGCGTCCACCCACCTAGCGGGAGCGTTTCGAGTGAGCAGTTCTTC. It translates to CSVHPPSGSVSSEQFF.

The rearrangement joins TRBV15 to TRBJ1-2; 7 nucleotides agree with TRBD1. CDR1 and CDR2 from the germline V gene are LNHNV and YYDKDF (reference sequence). V lost 9 bases to trimming and J lost 4 bases; unmatched junction nucleotides: 14. The CDR3 runs to 15 residues. The CDR3 loop reads CATQGGDSDIYGYTF. CDR3 DNA: TGTGCCACTCAGGGCGGGGACAGCGATATCTATGGCTACACCTTC.

V is TRBV7-3 and J is TRBJ2-3; 11 bases agree with TRBD2. The CDR3 totals 15 residues. The V gene's germline CDR1 is SGHTA and CDR2 FQGTGA. Germline trimming cut 6 bases from V and 2 bases from J; bases unmatched to any gene: 4. The CDR3 nucleotides read TGTGCCAGCAGGGTAGCGGGGGGGATCACAGATACGCAGTATTTT. Its protein product is CASRVAGGITDTQYF.

The V gene is TRBV5-6, the J gene TRBJ1-1; the D is unclear. Trimming took 2 bases from V and 3 from J, leaving 11 bases between them. The germline V gene encodes CDR1 SGHDT and CDR2 YYEEEE. The CDR3 has 14 amino acids. CDR3 nucleotides: TGTGCCAGCAGCTTTGAGGGTTGGGACACTGAAGCTTTCTTT. This sequence encodes CASSFEGWDTEAFF.

This clone has only one observation. The V and J genes are TRBV18 and TRBJ1-1; the D gene is possibly TRBD1 (5 bases). V lost 9 bases to trimming and J lost 0 bases, with 8 bases between them. CDR3 length equals 12 residues. The germline V gene encodes CDR1 KGHSH and CDR2 LQKENI. CDR3 in amino acids: CASQDMNTEAFF. As DNA, the CDR3 is TGTGCCAGTCAGGACATGAACACTGAAGCTTTCTTT.

This clone was seen just once. The chain joins TRBV5-6 to TRBJ1-3; possibly TRBD1 for D (6 bases). Germline loops: CDR1 SGHDT, CDR2 YYEEEE. V was shortened by 0 bases and J by 2 bases, with 18 bases between the two germline ends. The CDR3 length is 18 residues. The CDR3 protein is CASSLVGEKTGPGNTIYF. The CDR3 DNA is TGTGCCAGCAGCTTGGTGGGGGAAAAAACAGGGCCTGGAAACACCATATATTTT.

This clone appeared a few times. The chain links TRBV2 to TRBJ2-1, with D uncertain. The germline V gene encodes CDR1 SNHLY and CDR2 FYNNEI. V was trimmed by 5 bases and J by 0 bases, leaving 11 bases between them. The CDR3 is 15 residues long. CDR3: CASSHHYSSYNEQFF. CDR3 DNA: TGTGCCAGCAGTCACCACTATAGCTCCTACAATGAGCAGTTCTTC.

The V call is TRBV7-6, the J call TRBJ2-1; no clear D gene. V was pared by 3 bases and J by 8 bases, with 5 bases between. This CDR3 is 11 amino acids long. Looked up from germline, CDR1 is SGHVS and CDR2 is FNYEAQ. CDR3: CASSFVDEQFF. In DNA form, the CDR3 reads TGTGCCAGCAGCTTCGTTGATGAGCAGTTCTTC.

The rearrangement joins TRBV27 to TRBJ2-2; 12 bases agree with TRBD2. Germline CDR1 reads MNHEY; CDR2 reads SMNVEV (reference sequence). The CDR3 has 15 residues. V lost 3 bases to trimming and J lost 7 bases; unmatched junction nucleotides: 3. CDR3 in DNA: TGTGCCAGCAGTTTTCTAGCGGGGGGGATCGGGGAGCTGTTTTTT. This translates into CASSFLAGGIGELFF.

This chain connects TRBV7-3 to TRBJ2-2, with 9 bases aligning to TRBD1. The CDR3 extends over 18 amino acids. V lost 4 bases, J lost 4 bases, and 13 bases stayed unmatched. The germline CDR1 and CDR2 sequences are SGHTA and FQGTGA. CDR3 region: CASSSLSGTGRVTGELFF. CDR3 nucleotide sequence: TGTGCCAGCAGCTCTCTAAGCGGGACAGGGAGGGTCACCGGGGAGCTGTTTTTT.

The V gene is TRBV6-5, the J gene TRBJ1-6, with TRBD1 matching 7 bases. Germline V gives CDR1 MNHEY, CDR2 SVGAGI. The V gene end was trimmed by 6 bases and the J gene end by 7 bases; junction bases not matched to a gene: 9. The CDR3 contains 15 residues. Written as DNA, the CDR3 is TGTGCCAGCAGGAGACAGGGAACTTGGAATTCACCCCTCCACTTT. Translating gives CASRRQGTWNSPLHF.

The chain employs TRBV5-4 and TRBJ1-4; no firm D call. Between the trimmed V and J ends, which lost 0 bases and 4 bases, there was a span of 10 bases. The germline gives CDR1 SGHNT, CDR2 YYREEE (reference sequence). The CDR3 has 15 amino acids. The DNA of the CDR3 is TGTGCCAGCAGCTTGGTGTCGGAGAATAATGAAAAACTGTTTTTT. Protein product: CASSLVSENNEKLFF. The whole variable domain, remainder taken from reference TRBV5-4 and TRBJ1-4, is ETGVTQSPTHLIKTRGQQVTLRCSSQSGHNTVSWYQQALGQGPQFIFQYYREEENGRGNFPPRFSGLQFPNYSSELNVNALELDDSALYLCASSLVSENNEKLFFGSGTQLSVL.

The rearrangement joins TRBV7-6 to TRBJ2-7; 7 bases match TRBD2. Germline V gives CDR1 SGHVS, CDR2 FNYEAQ. V shed 5 bases, J shed 3 bases, and the junction held 4 bases outside the gene matches. The CDR3 is made up of 13 amino acids. The CDR3 spells CASSHGGFYEQYF. The CDR3 DNA follows: TGTGCCAGCAGCCACGGGGGGTTCTACGAGCAGTACTTC.

The V gene is TRBV5-1, the J gene TRBJ1-5; no firm D call. The CDR3 length is 15 residues. Between the trimmed V and J ends, which lost 5 bases and 0 bases, there was a span of 12 bases. Looked up from germline, CDR1 is SGHRS and CDR2 is YFSETQ. The CDR3 nucleotides read TGCGCCAGCAGACGGGGAGAGAGTAGCAATCAGCCCCAGCATTTT. This sequence encodes CASRRGESSNQPQHF. The full variable domain, completed using reference TRBV5-1 and TRBJ1-5, is KAGVTQTPRYLIKTRGQQVTLSCSPISGHRSVSWYQQTPGQGLQFLFEYFSETQRNKGNFPGRFSGRQFSNSRSEMNVSTLELGDSALYLCASRRGESSNQPQHFGDGTRLSIL.

The J gene is TRBJ2-4, the V gene TRBV7-2; D is perhaps TRBD1 (6 bases). This CDR3 spans 14 amino acids. Trimming pared 3 bases from V and 4 bases from J, leaving 10 bases between. Germline V gives CDR1 SGHTA, CDR2 FQGNSA. The CDR3 here is CASSFSTGKNIQYF. The DNA for the CDR3 is TGTGCCAGCAGCTTCTCGACAGGAAAAAACATTCAGTACTTC.

This clone was seen just once. The rearrangement uses TRBV28 and TRBJ2-7; TRBD2 aligns across 12 bases. The ends lost 4 bases at V and 5 bases at J; junction bases unmatched: 6. The CDR3 contains 15 residues. Germline V gene data show CDR1 as MDHEN and CDR2 as SYDVKM. CDR3 in DNA: TGTGCCAGCAGTTCTCTAGCGGGAGGGGAGAACGAGCAGTACTTC. It encodes CASSSLAGGENEQYF.

V is TRBV11-2 and J is TRBJ2-5, with 14 bases aligning to TRBD2. Trimming at V came to 7 bases and at J to 5 bases, leaving 9 bases not matched to a gene. The CDR3 totals 16 residues. Germline CDR1 SGHAT, CDR2 FQNNGV. CDR3 sequence (DNA): TGTGCCAGCACCATGGGACTAGCGGGAGTCATGGAGACCCAGTACTTC. It is translated as CASTMGLAGVMETQYF.